The TCR beta chain described here comes from a study of cytomegalovirus exposure and HLA in healthy donors. The overall study: Both the 120 validation repertoires and the approximately 700 first-cohort repertoires used the same platform, as reported by a later analysis. Study-wide findings and caveats: The study listed under 200 cytomegalovirus-associated TCR beta chains. The classifier reportedly diagnosed cytomegalovirus status with high sensitivity and specificity.

The method was immunoSEQ multiplex PCR; TCRdb's version includes in-frame clones alone and lacks a portion of them. The sample lists around 220,000 clones, 80% to 90% occurring once. The V gene lost 5 bases and the J gene lost 2 bases, with 12 bases spanning the gap. This CDR3 spans 14 amino acids. CDR1 and CDR2 (germline): SGHTA, FQGNSA. The donors were part of the roughly 130-subject validation cohort, which stood apart from the roughly 700-subject first cohort. This clone came up once. Its antigen is unknown. This TCR came from a woman aged 18-35 years in good health and CMV-seronegative. Sequencing input: PBMCs. The chain uses TRBV7-2 and TRBJ1-2; a possible D gene is TRBD1 (5 bases). The CDR3 DNA is TGTGCCAGCAGCCCGGGGGGAGCGAACTATGGCTACACCTTC. Protein: CASSPGGANYGYTF.